The clone carrying this T cell receptor (beta chain) turned up a few times. Using a J-beta primer mix together with a sample-barcoded 5' primer, a second PCR was run for about 6 to 12 cycles. A template-switch adaptor with 12 random nucleotides tagged each cDNA molecule. MiXCR was run by TCRdb on the 5' RACE reads, yielding one entry per CDR3 protein. This sample has 250,000 to 300,000 distinct CDR3 sequences, with less than 30% found just once. These data belong to a study of blood T cells in healthy people across ages. Collection of about 9.4 milliliters of peripheral blood was performed for each donor. At least 6.5 million PBMCs were isolated per sample. CDR3 size: 15 residues. Looked up from germline, CDR1 is SEHNR and CDR2 is FQNEAQ (reference sequence). Trimming took off 4 bases at V and 2 bases at J, with 14 bases between the two ends.

The V gene is TRBV7-9, the J gene TRBJ2-5; no firm D call. This clonotype was sampled from a woman aged 70-85 years in good health. What was sequenced was blood. In nucleotides, the CDR3 is TGTGCCAGCAGCTCGGACGGAGCCCGACAAGAGACCCAGTACTTC. Amino acid sequence: CASSSDGARQETQYF.